The rows below give T cell receptor beta chains drawn from one sample of a study of shared clonotypes between healthy human individuals. Here immunoSEQ multiplex PCR was the method, and the copy in TCRdb shows in-frame clones only, minus some. The sample includes 2 million or so clones, roughly 96% of them seen just once. The sample comprised naive CD4+ T cells sorted from blood. The receptors were sampled from a young man in good health. The CDR3 runs from the conserved cysteine through the conserved F or W. Fields, in order: CDR3 protein, CDR3 DNA, V gene, J gene, clone size, D gene. D genes are given only for firm matches. Some rows have no size entry. The others give once, few or many, or a class for an expanded clone.

CASTQGRQGPYGYTF,TGTGCCAGCACCCAGGGAAGACAGGGCCCCTATGGCTACACCTTC,TRBV2,TRBJ1-2,-,TRBD1
CASSEGTGVGYTF,TGTGCCAGCAGTGAAGGGACAGGGGTTGGCTACACCTTC,TRBV2,TRBJ1-2,-,TRBD1
CATAYVKQFF,TGTGCCACCGCTTACGTGAAGCAGTTCTTC,TRBV12-1,TRBJ2-1,-,-
CASSYSGGAGNQPQHF,TGTGCCAGCAGTTACTCAGGGGGCGCTGGCAATCAGCCCCAGCATTTT,TRBV6-5,TRBJ1-5,-,TRBD1
CASSFGSELYSNQPQHF,TGTGCCAGCAGCTTCGGAAGCGAACTATATAGCAATCAGCCCCAGCATTTT,TRBV5-8,TRBJ1-5,-,-
CASSLVPIGQGSTGELFF,TGCGCCAGCAGCTTGGTCCCCATTGGACAGGGATCCACCGGGGAGCTGTTTTTT,TRBV5-1,TRBJ2-2,-,TRBD1
CASSTDSNQPQHF,TGTGCCAGCTCCACAGATAGCAATCAGCCCCAGCATTTT,TRBV2,TRBJ1-5,-,-
CATTQGSGREAEQFF,TGTGCGACAACCCAGGGAAGCGGGAGGGAGGCTGAGCAGTTCTTC,TRBV30,TRBJ2-1,-,TRBD2
CASSRDGSYEQYF,TGCGCCAGCAGCCGGGACGGGTCCTACGAGCAGTACTTC,TRBV5-1,TRBJ2-7,-,-
CATGTGGWETQYF,TGTGCCACCGGGACAGGGGGGTGGGAGACCCAGTACTTC,TRBV15,TRBJ2-5,-,TRBD1
CASSMNRQGNSPLHF,TGTGCCAGTAGTATGAATCGACAGGGTAATTCACCCCTCCACTTT,TRBV19,TRBJ1-6,-,TRBD1
CASSSLAGVWEQYF,TGTGCCAGCTCATCCCTAGCGGGAGTATGGGAGCAGTACTTC,TRBV18,TRBJ2-7,-,TRBD2
CASSRGQGMNTEAFF,TGCGCCAGCAGCCGGGGACAGGGGATGAACACTGAAGCTTTCTTT,TRBV5-1,TRBJ1-1,-,TRBD1
CASSQHQVLYSGTPYEQYF,TGCGCCAGCAGCCAGCACCAAGTCCTTTATAGCGGAACCCCCTACGAGCAGTACTTC,TRBV4-3,TRBJ2-7,once,-
CASRRTDQETQYF,TGTGCCAGCAGACGGACGGATCAAGAGACCCAGTACTTC,TRBV6-5,TRBJ2-5,-,-
CAWSGRETQYF,TGTGCCTGGAGTGGACGGGAGACCCAGTACTTC,TRBV30,TRBJ2-5,-,-
CASSYGLNTEAFF,TGTGCCAGCAGTTACGGCTTGAACACTGAAGCTTTCTTT,TRBV11-2,TRBJ1-1,-,-